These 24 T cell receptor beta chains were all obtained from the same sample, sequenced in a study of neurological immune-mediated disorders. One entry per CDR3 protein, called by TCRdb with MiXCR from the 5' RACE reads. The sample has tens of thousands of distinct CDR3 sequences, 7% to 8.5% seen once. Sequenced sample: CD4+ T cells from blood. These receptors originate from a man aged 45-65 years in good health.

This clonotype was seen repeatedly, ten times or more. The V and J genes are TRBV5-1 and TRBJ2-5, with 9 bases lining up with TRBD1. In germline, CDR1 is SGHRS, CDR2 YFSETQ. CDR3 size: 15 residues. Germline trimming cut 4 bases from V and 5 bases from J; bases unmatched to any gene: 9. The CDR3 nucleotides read TGCGCCAGCAGCACGGGACAGGGTCTGAGGGAGACCCAGTACTTC. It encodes CASSTGQGLRETQYF.

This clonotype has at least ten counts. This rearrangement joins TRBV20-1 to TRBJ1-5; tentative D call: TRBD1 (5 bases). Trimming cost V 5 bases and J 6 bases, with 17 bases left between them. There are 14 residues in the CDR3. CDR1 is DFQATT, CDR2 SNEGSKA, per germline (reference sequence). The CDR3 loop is CSARPSTGGQPQHF. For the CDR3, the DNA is TGCAGTGCTCGCCCGTCGACGGGGGGTCAGCCCCAGCATTTT.

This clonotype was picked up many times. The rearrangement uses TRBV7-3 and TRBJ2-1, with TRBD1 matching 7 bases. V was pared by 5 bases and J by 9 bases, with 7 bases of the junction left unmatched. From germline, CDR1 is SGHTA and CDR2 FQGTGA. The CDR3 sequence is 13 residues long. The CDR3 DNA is TGTGCCAGCAGCAGACAGGGCAGAGTTGAGCAGTTCTTC. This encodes CASSRQGRVEQFF.

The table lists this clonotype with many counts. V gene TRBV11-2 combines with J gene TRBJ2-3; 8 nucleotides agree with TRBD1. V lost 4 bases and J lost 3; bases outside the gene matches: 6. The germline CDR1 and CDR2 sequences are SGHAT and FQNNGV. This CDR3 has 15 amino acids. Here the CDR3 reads CASSSRGLETDTQYF. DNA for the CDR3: TGTGCCAGCAGCTCCAGGGGGCTAGAAACAGATACGCAGTATTTT.

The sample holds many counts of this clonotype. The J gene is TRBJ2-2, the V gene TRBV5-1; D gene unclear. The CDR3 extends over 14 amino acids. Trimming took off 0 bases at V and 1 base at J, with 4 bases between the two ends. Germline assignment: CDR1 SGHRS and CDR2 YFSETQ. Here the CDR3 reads CASSLGVNTGELFF. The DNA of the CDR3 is TGCGCCAGCAGCTTGGGGGTGAACACCGGGGAGCTGTTTTTT.

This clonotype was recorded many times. CDR3 residues: CAAGIGKLFF. CDR3 nucleotide sequence: TGTGCGGCGGGGATAGGAAAACTGTTTTTT. The genes are TRBV6-6 and TRBJ1-4; D call uncertain. CDR1 is MNHNY, CDR2 SVGAGI, per germline (reference sequence). The CDR3 is made up of 10 amino acids.

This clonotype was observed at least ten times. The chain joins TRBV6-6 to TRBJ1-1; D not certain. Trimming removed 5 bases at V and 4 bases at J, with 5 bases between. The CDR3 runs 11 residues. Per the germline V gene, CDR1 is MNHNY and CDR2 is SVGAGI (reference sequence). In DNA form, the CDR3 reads TGTGCCAGCAGTAGCGGCACTGAAGCTTTCTTT. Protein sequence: CASSSGTEAFF.

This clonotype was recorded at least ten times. The CDR3 spells CASSLAGPTYNEQFF. CDR3 nucleotide sequence: TGCGCCAGCAGCTTGGCGGGACCCACCTACAATGAGCAGTTCTTC. The chain couples TRBV5-1 to TRBJ2-1; D is perhaps TRBD1 or TRBD2 (5 bases each). Germline V gene sequence: CDR1 SGHRS, CDR2 YFSETQ. The CDR3 has 15 amino acids. V lost 0 bases, J lost 2 bases, and 9 bases lay in between.

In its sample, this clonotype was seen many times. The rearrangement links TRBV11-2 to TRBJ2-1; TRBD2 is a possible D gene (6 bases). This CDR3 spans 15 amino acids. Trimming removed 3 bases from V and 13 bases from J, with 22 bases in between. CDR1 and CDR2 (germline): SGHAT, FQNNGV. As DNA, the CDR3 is TGTGCCAGCAGCTTGGGGACTCTTAGGGTGGGGAAACAGTTCTTC. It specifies CASSLGTLRVGKQFF.

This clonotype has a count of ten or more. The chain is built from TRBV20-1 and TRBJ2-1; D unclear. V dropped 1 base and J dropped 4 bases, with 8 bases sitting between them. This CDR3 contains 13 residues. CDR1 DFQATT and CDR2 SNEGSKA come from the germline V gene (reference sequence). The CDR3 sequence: CSARGPSYNEQFF. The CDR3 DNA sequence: TGCAGTGCTAGAGGGCCCTCATACAATGAGCAGTTCTTC.

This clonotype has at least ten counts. The CDR3 DNA reads TGCAGTGCTACTAGACAGGTCTTCTACGAGCAGTACTTC. Translation: CSATRQVFYEQYF. V and J are TRBV20-1 and TRBJ2-7; TRBD1 is a possible D gene (6 bases). CDR3 size: 13 residues. The germline V gene encodes CDR1 DFQATT and CDR2 SNEGSKA (reference sequence). V shed 4 bases and J shed 3 bases, with 13 bases lying between them.

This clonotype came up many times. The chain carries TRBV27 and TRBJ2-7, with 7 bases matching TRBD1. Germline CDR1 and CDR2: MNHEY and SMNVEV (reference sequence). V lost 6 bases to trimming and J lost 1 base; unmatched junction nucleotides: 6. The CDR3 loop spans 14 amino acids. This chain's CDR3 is CASRREGQSYEQYF. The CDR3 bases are TGTGCCAGCAGACGAGAGGGACAGTCCTACGAGCAGTACTTC.

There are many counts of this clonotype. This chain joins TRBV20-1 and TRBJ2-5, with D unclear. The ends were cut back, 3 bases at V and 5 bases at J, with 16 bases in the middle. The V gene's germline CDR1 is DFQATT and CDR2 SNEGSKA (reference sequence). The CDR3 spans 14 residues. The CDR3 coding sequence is TGCAGTGCTAGTCCACTAAAAAGAACGGAGACCCAGTACTTC. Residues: CSASPLKRTETQYF.

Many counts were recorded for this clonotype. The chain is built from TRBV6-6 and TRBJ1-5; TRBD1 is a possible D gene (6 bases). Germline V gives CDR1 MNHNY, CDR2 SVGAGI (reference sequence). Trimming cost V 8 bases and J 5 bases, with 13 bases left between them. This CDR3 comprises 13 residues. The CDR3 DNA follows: TGTGCCAGCCAGGCGGGGGGCTATCAGCCCCAGCATTTT. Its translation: CASQAGGYQPQHF.

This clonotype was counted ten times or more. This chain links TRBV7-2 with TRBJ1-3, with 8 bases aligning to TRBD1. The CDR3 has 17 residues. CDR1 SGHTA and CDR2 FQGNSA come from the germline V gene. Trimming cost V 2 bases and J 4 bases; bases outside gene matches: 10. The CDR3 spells CASSLYSGAGGGNTIYF. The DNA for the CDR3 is TGTGCCAGCAGCTTATATTCCGGCGCAGGGGGCGGAAACACCATATATTTT.

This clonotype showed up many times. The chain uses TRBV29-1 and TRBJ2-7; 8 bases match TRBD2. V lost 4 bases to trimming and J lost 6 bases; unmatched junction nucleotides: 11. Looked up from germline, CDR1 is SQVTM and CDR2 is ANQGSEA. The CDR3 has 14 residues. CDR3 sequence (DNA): TGCAGCGTTGGGGCCCTGAGCGGGAGTCGCGAGCAGTACTTC. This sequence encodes CSVGALSGSREQYF.

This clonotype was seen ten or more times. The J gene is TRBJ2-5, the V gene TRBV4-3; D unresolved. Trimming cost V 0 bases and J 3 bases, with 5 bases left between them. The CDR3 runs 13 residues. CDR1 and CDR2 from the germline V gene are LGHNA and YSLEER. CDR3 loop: CASSQELKETQYF. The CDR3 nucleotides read TGCGCCAGCAGCCAAGAGTTGAAAGAGACCCAGTACTTC.

The CDR3, as DNA: TGTGGCGGACAGTCAGGTGGAAACACCATATATTTT. Amino acids: CGGQSGGNTIYF. The V and J genes are TRBV30 and TRBJ1-3; TRBD1 might be the D (6 bases). Germline lookup yields CDR1 GTSNPN and CDR2 SVGIG (reference sequence). CDR3 length: 12 amino acids.

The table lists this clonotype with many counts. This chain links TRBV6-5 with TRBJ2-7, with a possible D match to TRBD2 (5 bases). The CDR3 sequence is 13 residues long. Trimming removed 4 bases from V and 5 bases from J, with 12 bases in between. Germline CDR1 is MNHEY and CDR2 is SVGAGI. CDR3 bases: TGTGCCAGCAGTTCCCGGGGTCTACACGAGCAGTACTTC. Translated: CASSSRGLHEQYF.

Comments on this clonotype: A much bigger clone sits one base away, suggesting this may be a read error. CDR3 coding DNA: TGCGCCAGCAGCCAAGATCTCGGGGGCACGGGCTATGGCTACACCTTC. This translates into CASSQDLGGTGYGYTF. V and J are TRBV4-3 and TRBJ1-2, with a tentative D call TRBD1 (6 bases). CDR1 is LGHNA and CDR2 is YSLEER in the germline V gene. Trimming took off 0 bases at V and 4 bases at J, with 15 bases between the two ends. The length of the CDR3 is 16 residues.

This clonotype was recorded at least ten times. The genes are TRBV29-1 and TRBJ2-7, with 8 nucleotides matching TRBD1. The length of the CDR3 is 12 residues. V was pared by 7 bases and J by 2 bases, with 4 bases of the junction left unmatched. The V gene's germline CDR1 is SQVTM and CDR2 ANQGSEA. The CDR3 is CSAGTGPYEQYF. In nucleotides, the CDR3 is TGCAGCGCCGGGACAGGCCCCTACGAGCAGTACTTC.

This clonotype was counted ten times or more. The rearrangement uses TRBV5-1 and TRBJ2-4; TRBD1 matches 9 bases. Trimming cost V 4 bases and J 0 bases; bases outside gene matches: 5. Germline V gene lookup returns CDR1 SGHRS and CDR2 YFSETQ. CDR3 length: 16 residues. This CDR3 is CASSPRTGVAKNIQYF. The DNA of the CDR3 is TGCGCCAGCAGCCCGAGGACAGGGGTAGCCAAAAACATTCAGTACTTC.

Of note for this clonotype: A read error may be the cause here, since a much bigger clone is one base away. The CDR3 reads CVSGSGAGTGELFF. The CDR3 DNA sequence: TGTGTCAGCGGCTCGGGGGCGGGCACCGGGGAGCTGTTTTTT. The chain recombines TRBV7-2 with TRBJ2-2; D tentatively reads TRBD1 or TRBD2 (6 bases each). The CDR3 sequence is 14 residues long. Per the germline V gene, CDR1 is SGHTA and CDR2 is FQGNSA.

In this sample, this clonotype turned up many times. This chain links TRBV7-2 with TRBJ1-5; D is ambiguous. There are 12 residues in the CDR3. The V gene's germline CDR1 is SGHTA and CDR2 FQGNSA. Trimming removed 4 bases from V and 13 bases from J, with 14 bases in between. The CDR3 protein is CASSSSHGHQHF. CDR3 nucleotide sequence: TGTGCCAGCAGCTCCTCTCACGGTCATCAGCATTTT.